The TCR beta chain described here comes from a study of cytomegalovirus exposure and HLA in healthy donors. Germline CDR1 is MDHEN and CDR2 is SYDVKM. With 3 bases removed from V and 3 bases from J, the gap between germline ends came to 18 bases. CDR3 length: 16 amino acids. Of note for this clone: Its target is not known.

Study results and limitations: In a later analysis, CMV-associated beta chains were mostly HLA-associated, it appeared. Most of the TCR beta V segments (in an earlier analysis) were productive either about 90% or about 30% of the time.

Vbeta (60) and Jbeta (13) primers were used in the PCR. Method: immunoSEQ multiplex PCR; TCRdb's copy keeps in-frame clones and lacks some. The sample lists some 200,000 clones; about 77% were seen once. The TCR was taken from a female donor in good health and CMV-seronegative. The chain carries TRBV28 and TRBJ2-7, with a tentative D call TRBD2 (5 bases). The sample taken for sequencing was PBMCs. The CDR3 is CASSFLGGGAGYEQYF. Written as DNA, the CDR3 is TGTGCCAGCAGTTTTCTAGGCGGAGGAGCAGGCTACGAGCAGTACTTC.